The 20 T cell receptor beta chains below all came from one sample that was sequenced in a study of shared clonotypes between healthy human individuals. Assay used: immunoSEQ multiplex PCR; TCRdb lists only in-frame clones, some missing. This table holds about 1.5 million clones, 95% to 99% found once. Specimen: naive CD4+ T cells sorted from blood. Subset: CD45RA+ positively selected. The receptors were gathered from a man between 25 and 39 years old in good health.

The V and J genes are TRBV28 and TRBJ2-1; 9 nucleotides agree with TRBD2. The junction had 12 bases not matched to a gene; V was cut back by 5 bases and J by 7 bases. Germline CDR1 reads MDHEN; CDR2 reads SYDVKM. The CDR3 has 16 amino acids. DNA of the CDR3: TGTGCCAGCAGTCCGTTAGCGGGAGTGGTCCTTAATGAGCAGTTCTTC. Its protein product is CASSPLAGVVLNEQFF.

The chain joins TRBV5-1 to TRBJ1-4; TRBD1 is a possible D gene (5 bases). V was pared by 0 bases and J by 8 bases, with 17 bases between. CDR3 length: 16 amino acids. Looked up from germline, CDR1 is SGHRS and CDR2 is YFSETQ. This CDR3 reads CASSLGASTWGEKLFF. CDR3 nucleotides: TGCGCCAGCAGCTTGGGGGCCTCCACCTGGGGGGAAAAACTGTTTTTT.

On this clone itself: Other nucleotide sequences in the sample specify the same CDR3. The chain joins TRBV11-2 to TRBJ2-7, with D hard to call. Per germline, CDR1 SGHAT and CDR2 FQNNGV. The germline V and J ends were trimmed by 4 bases and 4 bases, with 8 bases remaining between them. The CDR3 is 12 residues long. The CDR3: CASSSPFYEQYF. In DNA, the CDR3 is TGTGCCAGCAGCTCCCCATTTTACGAGCAGTACTTC.

This clone was picked up one time. This chain uses TRBV5-1 with TRBJ1-2; D gene ambiguous. This CDR3 region has 14 residues. V was shortened by 2 bases and J by 5 bases, with 13 bases between the two germline ends. Germline V lookup: CDR1 SGHRS, CDR2 YFSETQ. CDR3 residues: CASSLGIGDYGYTF. CDR3 coding DNA: TGCGCCAGCAGCTTAGGCATCGGCGATTATGGCTACACCTTC.

The chain carries TRBV7-6 and TRBJ2-2; 8 positions match TRBD2. The CDR3 covers 15 residues. V trimming: 1 base; J trimming: 4 bases; junction bases outside the gene matches: 2. CDR1 and CDR2 (germline): SGHVS, FNYEAQ. The DNA of the CDR3 is TGTGCCAGCAGCTTAGATAGCGGGACCACCGGGGAGCTGTTTTTT. Its translation is CASSLDSGTTGELFF.

The V and J genes are TRBV18 and TRBJ1-1; D is unclear. The CDR3 has 14 residues. V gave up 3 bases and J gave up 6 bases, with 14 bases separating them. Germline CDR1 is KGHSH and CDR2 is LQKENI. This CDR3 reads CASSPPSRTAEAFF. The CDR3 DNA follows: TGTGCCAGCTCACCCCCATCCCGGACGGCTGAAGCTTTCTTT.

CDR3 residues: CATGVGSLNQPQHF. DNA of the CDR3: TGTGCCACCGGGGTCGGGTCTCTTAATCAGCCCCAGCATTTT. The chain links TRBV15 to TRBJ1-5; D is unresolved. Between the trimmed V and J ends, which lost 8 bases and 4 bases, there was a span of 15 bases. From germline, CDR1 is LNHNV and CDR2 YYDKDF (reference sequence). The CDR3 runs 14 residues.

V is TRBV11-2 and J is TRBJ2-7; weak D call: TRBD1 (5 bases). The germline V gene encodes CDR1 SGHAT and CDR2 FQNNGV. Trimming took 0 bases from V and 3 from J, leaving 15 bases between them. The CDR3 is made up of 16 amino acids. CDR3 residues: CASSLDARVIGYEQYF. The CDR3 bases are TGTGCCAGCAGCTTAGACGCCAGGGTAATCGGCTACGAGCAGTACTTC. Together with reference TRBV11-2 and TRBJ2-7, the CDR3 gives the full variable domain: EAGVAQSPRYKIIEKRQSVAFWCNPISGHATLYWYQQILGQGPKLLIQFQNNGVVDDSQLPKDRFSAERLKGVDSTLKIQPAKLEDSAVYLCASSLDARVIGYEQYFGPGTRLTVT.

The chain joins TRBV18 to TRBJ2-3; 7 positions agree with TRBD1. J lost 7 bases, V lost 3 bases, and 13 bases had no gene match. In germline, CDR1 is KGHSH, CDR2 LQKENI. There are 16 residues in the CDR3. As DNA, the CDR3 is TGTGCCAGCTCACCTCCAGGGGGATTGGTTGTAAATACGCAGTATTTT. Protein sequence: CASSPPGGLVVNTQYF.

The sample holds one count of this clone. The chain has TRBV11-2 and TRBJ2-7; no clear D gene. The V and J ends lost 1 base and 12 bases respectively, with 16 bases between them. This CDR3 contains 13 residues. The germline V gene has CDR1 SGHAT and CDR2 FQNNGV. The CDR3 nucleotides read TGTGCCAGCAGCTTAGGGGCAACCTCTACGTGGTACTTC. Translating it yields CASSLGATSTWYF.

The rearrangement links TRBV11-1 to TRBJ2-5; 7 bases line up with TRBD2. Germline-derived CDR1 and CDR2 are SGHAT and FQDESV (reference sequence). The CDR3 length is 15 residues. The J segment lost 1 base and the V segment lost 5 bases, leaving 7 bases of the junction unmatched. This chain's CDR3 is CASSTPASGQETQYF. The CDR3 DNA is TGTGCCAGCAGCACCCCCGCTAGCGGCCAAGAGACCCAGTACTTC.

The gene calls are TRBV4-2 and TRBJ1-4; the D gene is possibly TRBD1 (6 bases). Germline CDR1 and CDR2: LGHNA and YNFKEQ. The CDR3 is made up of 15 amino acids. V was pared by 4 bases and J by 6 bases, with 15 bases between. CDR3 coding DNA: TGTGCCAGCAGCCTCCAGGACAGTGAGCATGAAAAACTGTTTTTT. It yields the protein CASSLQDSEHEKLFF.

The rearrangement links TRBV10-1 to TRBJ2-1, with D perhaps matching TRBD2 (6 bases). Germline loops: CDR1 WNHNN, CDR2 SYGVQD (reference sequence). This CDR3 is 14 amino acids long. V dropped 8 bases and J dropped 8 bases, with 19 bases sitting between them. As DNA, the CDR3 is TGCGCCAGCCAGGGCGCTCGGGAGACGGATGAGCAGTTCTTC. Amino acids: CASQGARETDEQFF.

The V call is TRBV5-1, the J call TRBJ2-3; D is undetermined. Germline CDR1 SGHRS, CDR2 YFSETQ. The CDR3 runs to 14 residues. The V end lost 4 bases, the J end lost 1 base, and 10 bases lay between the germline ends. The CDR3 is CASSLDDRTDTQYF. The CDR3 DNA reads as TGCGCCAGCAGCCTGGACGATCGCACAGATACGCAGTATTTT.

Notes on this clone: Germline is not matched at one junction end, which may reflect a read error. The CDR3 DNA reads TGTGCCAGCAGCTTAGTTGGCTCCGACAATGAGCAGTTCTTC. This encodes CASSLVGSDNEQFF. The rearrangement uses TRBV7-8 and TRBJ2-1; D ambiguous. The CDR3 sequence is 14 residues long. The germline gives CDR1 SGHVS, CDR2 FQNEAQ.

The rearrangement uses TRBV6-1 and TRBJ2-7; tentative D call: TRBD2 (5 bases). Germline CDR1 reads MNHNS; CDR2 reads SASEGT. V was pared by 3 bases and J by 5 bases, with 11 bases between. The CDR3 extends over 13 amino acids. The CDR3 DNA follows: TGTGCCAGCAGTGATCGGGGTCCAGACGAGCAGTACTTC. It encodes CASSDRGPDEQYF.

Remarks on this clone: Sequence at one end of the junction differs from germline and may be a read error. The chain recombines TRBV7-7 with TRBJ2-3; D remains ambiguous. The CDR3 spans 15 residues. Germline V gives CDR1 SSHAT, CDR2 FNYEAQ (reference sequence). The CDR3 nucleotides read TGTGCTAGCAGCTTAGGCCGCAGCACCACAGATACGCAGTATTTT. Translated, it gives CASSLGRSTTDTQYF.

V gene TRBV27 combines with J gene TRBJ1-1; D ambiguous. This CDR3 spans 17 amino acids. Germline V gene data show CDR1 as MNHEY and CDR2 as SMNVEV (reference sequence). V was pared by 2 bases and J by 1 base, with 17 bases between. The CDR3 spells CASSLNVLRWENTEAFF. The CDR3 nucleotides are TGTGCCAGCAGTTTAAACGTTTTGAGGTGGGAGAACACTGAAGCTTTCTTT.

The chain has TRBV10-3 and TRBJ2-1, with 7 bases fitting TRBD2. The CDR3 contains 15 residues. The J segment lost 4 bases and the V segment lost 0 bases, leaving 3 bases of the junction unmatched. Germline V lookup: CDR1 ENHRY, CDR2 SYGVKD. CDR3 DNA sequence: TGTGCCATCAGTGAGTCGCGGGAGTATTACAATGAGCAGTTCTTC. It codes for CAISESREYYNEQFF.

V usage is TRBV30 and J usage is TRBJ1-5; no definite D call. Germline V lookup: CDR1 GTSNPN, CDR2 SVGIG (reference sequence). The CDR3 is 13 residues long. V lost 1 base and J 4 bases, leaving 8 bases between the germline ends. CDR3 residues: CAWSDTGNQPQHF. CDR3 bases: TGTGCCTGGAGTGATACGGGTAATCAGCCCCAGCATTTT.